This passage covers 32 T cell receptor beta chains from one sample sequenced in a study of T cell responses to AZD1222 COVID-19 vaccine. TCRdb's table, derived via immunoSEQ multiplex PCR, lists solely in-frame clones and lacks some. This table holds 120,000 or so clones, roughly nine tenths found once. The sample was peripheral blood, taken on day 0 of AZD1222 vaccination. The source of these receptors is an adult in good health.

This chain connects TRBV6-5 to TRBJ1-6; possibly TRBD1 for D (5 bases). The CDR3 totals 14 residues. V lost 7 bases and J 5 bases, leaving 12 bases between the germline ends. Germline V lookup: CDR1 MNHEY, CDR2 SVGAGI. In DNA form, the CDR3 reads TGTGCCAGCAAGACCGGGACCGATAATTCACCCCTCCACTTT. It specifies CASKTGTDNSPLHF.

This clone was seen only once. The V and J genes are TRBV9 and TRBJ2-3, with D unresolved. There are 14 residues in the CDR3. Germline CDR1 and CDR2: SGDLS and YYNGEE. The V gene lost 0 bases and the J gene lost 2 bases, with 7 bases spanning the gap. The CDR3 sequence: CASSVEGNTDTQYF. DNA of the CDR3: TGTGCCAGCAGCGTAGAAGGCAACACAGATACGCAGTATTTT.

V is TRBV19 and J is TRBJ1-2; maybe TRBD1 (6 bases). V was cut by 4 bases and J by 8 bases, with 29 bases left in between. The germline V gene encodes CDR1 LNHDA and CDR2 SQIVND (reference sequence). The CDR3 is 18 amino acids. The CDR3 loop reads CASSKESLQGQTVHGYTF. CDR3 nucleotides: TGTGCCAGTAGTAAAGAATCCCTACAGGGCCAAACGGTTCACGGCTACACCTTC.

The chain carries TRBV5-1 and TRBJ2-3; D is ambiguous. Per the germline V gene, CDR1 is SGHRS and CDR2 is YFSETQ. The CDR3 is 15 amino acids. The V end lost 1 base, the J end lost 2 bases, and 11 bases lay between the germline ends. CDR3 region: CASSLTLGSTDTQYF. CDR3 DNA: TGCGCCAGCAGCTTGACCCTTGGATCCACAGATACGCAGTATTTT.

V gene TRBV2 combines with J gene TRBJ1-1; 11 nucleotides align to TRBD1. The V gene's germline CDR1 is SNHLY and CDR2 FYNNEI. CDR3 length equals 14 residues. After removal of 4 bases from V and 4 bases from J, the junction contained 2 bases not matched to a gene. The CDR3 DNA reads as TGTGCCAGCAGTGCCGGGACAGGGGGCACTGAAGCTTTCTTT. Encoded protein: CASSAGTGGTEAFF.

The chain combines TRBV30 with TRBJ2-7; no clear D gene. V was shortened by 3 bases and J by 0 bases, with 9 bases between the two germline ends. Germline V gene lookup returns CDR1 GTSNPN and CDR2 SVGIG (reference sequence). This CDR3 is 13 amino acids long. CDR3 DNA sequence: TGTGCCTGGAGGGTCTGGGTCTCCTACGAGCAGTACTTC. This translates into CAWRVWVSYEQYF.

This chain uses TRBV7-9 with TRBJ1-2; 7 bases are a match to TRBD1. Germline values: CDR1 SEHNR, CDR2 FQNEAQ (reference sequence). The CDR3 is made up of 11 amino acids. The CDR3 sequence: CAAGGGDGYTF. CDR3 in DNA: TGTGCAGCAGGGGGGGGCGATGGCTACACCTTC.

The V gene is TRBV10-1, the J gene TRBJ2-1, with D maybe TRBD2 (5 bases). CDR3 length: 12 residues. CDR1 and CDR2 (germline): WNHNN, SYGVQD (reference sequence). Trimming removed 3 bases at V and 9 bases at J, with 9 bases between. DNA for the CDR3: TGCGCCAGCAGTGAACTCGGGGTTGAGCAGTTCTTC. This encodes CASSELGVEQFF.

The chain's CDR3 is CASSDRQGLNSPLHF. In DNA form, the CDR3 reads TGTGCCAGCAGCGATAGACAGGGCCTGAATTCACCCCTCCACTTT. The chain carries TRBV28 and TRBJ1-6; the match to TRBD1 covers 7 bases. With 6 bases clipped from V and 7 bases from J, the junction kept 9 bases outside the gene matches. The CDR3 consists of 15 residues. In germline, CDR1 is MDHEN, CDR2 SYDVKM.

J is TRBJ1-4 and V is TRBV25-1; D call uncertain. From germline, CDR1 is MGHDK and CDR2 SYGVNS. V lost 2 bases and J 0 bases, leaving 10 bases between the germline ends. The CDR3 length is 16 residues. CDR3: CASSERAGATNEKLFF. CDR3 sequence (DNA): TGTGCCAGCAGTGAACGGGCAGGAGCAACTAATGAAAAACTGTTTTTT.

The chain combines TRBV11-3 with TRBJ1-2, with D tentatively TRBD1 (6 bases). The CDR3 is made up of 13 amino acids. V lost 5 bases to trimming and J lost 7 bases, with 14 bases between them. Germline V gene lookup returns CDR1 SGHNT and CDR2 YENEEA. CDR3 amino acids: CASSKQGGIGYTF. The CDR3 nucleotides are TGTGCCAGCAGCAAACAGGGTGGCATTGGCTACACCTTC.

J is TRBJ1-2 and V is TRBV18, with 9 bases fitting TRBD1. CDR3 length equals 13 residues. In germline, CDR1 is KGHSH, CDR2 LQKENI. V lost 4 bases to trimming and J lost 10 bases; unmatched junction nucleotides: 7. The CDR3 DNA is TGTGCCAGCTCACAGGGGACAGGGCGCCTCTACACCTTC. Its protein product is CASSQGTGRLYTF. Based on the CDR3 plus reference TRBV18 and TRBJ1-2, the full variable domain is NAGVMQNPRHLVRRRGQEARLRCSPMKGHSHVYWYRQLPEEGLKFMVYLQKENIIDESGMPKERFSAEFPKEGPSILRIQQVVRGDSAAYFCASSQGTGRLYTFGSGTRLTVV.

The sample holds one count of this clone. The rearrangement joins TRBV18 to TRBJ1-3; a weak D match, TRBD1 (5 bases). Looked up from germline, CDR1 is KGHSH and CDR2 is LQKENI. The V gene lost 3 bases and the J gene lost 0 bases, with 9 bases spanning the gap. The CDR3 contains 15 residues. The CDR3 DNA is TGTGCCAGCTCACCTGACAGAAGCTCTGGAAACACCATATATTTT. It translates to CASSPDRSSGNTIYF. Together with reference TRBV18 and TRBJ1-3, the CDR3 gives the full variable domain: NAGVMQNPRHLVRRRGQEARLRCSPMKGHSHVYWYRQLPEEGLKFMVYLQKENIIDESGMPKERFSAEFPKEGPSILRIQQVVRGDSAAYFCASSPDRSSGNTIYFGEGSWLTVV.

The V and J genes are TRBV30 and TRBJ2-7; D tentatively reads TRBD1 or TRBD2 (6 bases each). Germline V lookup: CDR1 GTSNPN, CDR2 SVGIG (reference sequence). The CDR3 sequence is 13 residues long. V was shortened by 2 bases and J by 7 bases, with 15 bases between the two germline ends. The CDR3 DNA sequence: TGTGCCTGGAGTAGCGGAGGGGGACGGGAGCAGTACTTC. As protein: CAWSSGGGREQYF.

The DNA of the CDR3 is TGTGCCAGCAGTTTTATGGGAGATGGCTACACCTTC. Its protein is CASSFMGDGYTF. The chain joins TRBV12-3 or TRBV12-4 to TRBJ1-2; D not certain. The CDR3 has 12 amino acids. V shed 3 bases and J shed 6 bases, with 8 bases lying between them.

J is TRBJ1-1 and V is TRBV19; perhaps TRBD1 as D (6 bases). Germline V gene sequence: CDR1 LNHDA, CDR2 SQIVND (reference sequence). CDR3 size: 17 residues. V was pared by 1 base and J by 0 bases, with 15 bases between. The CDR3 coding sequence is TGTGCCAGTAGTATAGGTCCGGGGGGCCGCATGAACACTGAAGCTTTCTTT. This gives the protein CASSIGPGGRMNTEAFF.

This chain connects TRBV10-3 to TRBJ1-1, with a weak D call TRBD1 (5 bases). Germline V lookup: CDR1 ENHRY, CDR2 SYGVKD. This CDR3 has 13 amino acids. Trimming shortened V by 7 bases and J by 1 base, and 10 bases separated the two germline ends. In DNA form, the CDR3 reads TGTGCCATCAATCCCGACAGGAACACTGAAGCTTTCTTT. Translated, it gives CAINPDRNTEAFF.

V is TRBV3-1 (or the pseudogene TRBV3-2) and J is TRBJ1-2; no reliable D call. The CDR3 has 13 residues. With 0 bases removed from V and 9 bases from J, the gap between germline ends came to 11 bases. From germline, CDR1 is LGHDT and CDR2 YNNKEL (reference sequence). In DNA form, the CDR3 reads TGTGCCAGCAGCCAAGAGCTGGGCGGGCGCTACACCTTC. It codes for CASSQELGGRYTF.

The chain joins TRBV25-1 to TRBJ2-2; D gene uncertain. CDR1 and CDR2 from the germline V gene are MGHDK and SYGVNS. Trimming left V 2 bases short and J 7 bases short, with 8 bases between. The CDR3 runs to 13 residues. The CDR3 is CASSEIRLGELFF. CDR3 DNA: TGTGCCAGCAGTGAAATTCGACTCGGGGAGCTGTTTTTT.

V gene TRBV6-1 combines with J gene TRBJ2-7; maybe TRBD2 (7 bases). CDR3 length: 15 amino acids. The V end lost 2 bases, the J end lost 1 base, and 12 bases lay between the germline ends. CDR1 and CDR2 (germline): MNHNS, SASEGT. The CDR3 region is CASSEIRGGSYEQYF. CDR3 coding DNA: TGTGCCAGCAGTGAAATAAGGGGGGGGTCCTACGAGCAGTACTTC.

V and J are TRBV5-8 and TRBJ1-2; 7 positions agree with TRBD1. After removal of 1 base from V and 7 bases from J, the junction contained 7 bases not matched to a gene. The CDR3 totals 14 residues. Germline CDR1 reads SGHTS; CDR2 reads YDEGEE. The CDR3 is CASSLRQGNAGYTF. The CDR3 DNA is TGTGCCAGCAGCTTGAGACAGGGAAACGCTGGCTACACCTTC.

This chain uses TRBV10-3 with TRBJ1-5, with 7 bases that match TRBD1. Trimming at V came to 3 bases and at J to 6 bases, leaving 2 bases not matched to a gene. The CDR3 is 13 residues long. Germline lookup yields CDR1 ENHRY and CDR2 SYGVKD. The CDR3 DNA follows: TGTGCCATCAGTGAAGGGGGCCCTCAGCCCCAGCATTTT. Translation gives CAISEGGPQPQHF.

Of note for this clone: At one boundary the junction diverges from the germline segment, which might be a read error. This rearrangement joins TRBV28 to TRBJ1-4; perhaps TRBD1 as D (5 bases). Germline assignment: CDR1 MDHEN and CDR2 SYDVKM. The CDR3 sequence is 13 residues long. The CDR3 region is CGTLGRAFEKLFF. In DNA form, the CDR3 reads TGCGGGACCTTAGGACGGGCATTTGAAAAACTGTTTTTT.

The J gene is TRBJ1-3, the V gene TRBV27; TRBD1 is a possible D gene (6 bases). The germline CDR1 and CDR2 sequences are MNHEY and SMNVEV (reference sequence). V was clipped by 4 bases and J by 1 base, with 11 bases between them. CDR3 length: 15 amino acids. CDR3 sequence (DNA): TGTGCCAGCAGTTCTTTACAGGGATCTGGAAACACCATATATTTT. This translates into CASSSLQGSGNTIYF.

The chain carries TRBV5-6 and TRBJ2-1; weak D call: TRBD1 (6 bases). Trimming took 5 bases from V and 6 from J, leaving 12 bases between them. Germline V gives CDR1 SGHDT, CDR2 YYEEEE. The CDR3 is made up of 13 amino acids. The CDR3 region has the DNA TGTGCCAGCAGTTCCGGGACACCCAATGAGCAGTTCTTC. As protein: CASSSGTPNEQFF. Full variable domain (missing parts from reference TRBV5-6 and TRBJ2-1): DAGVTQSPTHLIKTRGQQVTLRCSPKSGHDTVSWYQQALGQGPQFIFQYYEEEERQRGNFPDRFSGHQFPNYSSELNVNALLLGDSALYLCASSSGTPNEQFFGPGTRLTVL.

This clone occurred once. CDR3 sequence reads: CASATGSYEQYF. CDR3 coding DNA: TGTGCCAGCGCCACGGGGTCCTACGAGCAGTACTTC. This sequence joins TRBV2 and TRBJ2-7; tentative D call: TRBD2 (5 bases). V lost 8 bases and J lost 1, with 9 bases in between. CDR1 SNHLY and CDR2 FYNNEI come from the germline V gene. The CDR3 covers 12 residues.

The chain recombines TRBV12-5 with TRBJ2-5; D remains unclear. The CDR3 covers 16 residues. Deletions cut 4 bases from V and 7 bases from J, with 22 bases between. CDR1 is LGHNT, CDR2 FRNRAP, per germline. The CDR3 coding sequence is TGTGCTAGTGGTTCACAGAAGGCCCTAGGCAAAAGGACCCAGTACTTC. Amino acid sequence: CASGSQKALGKRTQYF.

J is TRBJ2-1 and V is TRBV9, with TRBD1 identical over 7 bases. This CDR3 comprises 17 residues. The germline V gene encodes CDR1 SGDLS and CDR2 YYNGEE. Trimming cost V 0 bases and J 7 bases; bases outside gene matches: 13. The CDR3 sequence: CASSVDPPGGTKNEQFF. The CDR3 DNA reads TGTGCCAGCAGCGTAGATCCCCCAGGGGGTACGAAAAATGAGCAGTTCTTC.

The V call is TRBV5-5, the J call TRBJ1-2; D possibly corresponds to TRBD1 (6 bases). The length of the CDR3 is 17 residues. The V and J ends lost 0 bases and 7 bases respectively, with 22 bases between them. The germline V gene has CDR1 SGHKS and CDR2 YYEKEE (reference sequence). CDR3 DNA sequence: TGTGCCAGCAGCTTGGATGCTGGGGGCGCGTATCTCAGTGGCTACACCTTC. Its translation: CASSLDAGGAYLSGYTF.

V is TRBV18 and J is TRBJ1-1; TRBD1 aligns across 8 bases. CDR3 size: 13 residues. In germline, CDR1 is KGHSH, CDR2 LQKENI. V was pared by 2 bases and J by 7 bases, with 3 bases of the junction left unmatched. CDR3 amino acids: CASSPGQGVEAFF. CDR3 DNA sequence: TGTGCCAGCTCACCAGGACAGGGTGTTGAAGCTTTCTTT.

The chain combines TRBV5-1 with TRBJ2-3, with a weak D call TRBD2 (7 bases). V was shortened by 3 bases and J by 2 bases, with 16 bases between the two germline ends. Germline V CDR1 and CDR2: SGHRS, YFSETQ. The CDR3 contains 16 residues. This CDR3 reads CASSSGGGPNTDTQYF. As DNA, the CDR3 is TGCGCCAGCAGCTCGGGGGGCGGGCCCAACACAGATACGCAGTATTTT.

J is TRBJ1-1 and V is TRBV12-3 or TRBV12-4; D gene ambiguous. The CDR3 has 13 amino acids. Trimming left V 6 bases short and J 7 bases short, with 15 bases between. The CDR3 loop is CASSNMGVGEAFF. In DNA, the CDR3 is TGTGCCAGCAGCAATATGGGAGTCGGTGAAGCTTTCTTT.